The 24 T cell receptor beta chains presented below share a single source sample, sequenced in a study of spatial heterogeneity in lung cancer. TCRdb passed the 5' RACE reads through MiXCR, listing each CDR3 protein once. The table has about 23,000 distinct CDR3 sequences, approximately 4.8% seen once; the top ten hold roughly 9.9%. As for time point: sample taken at primary tumor resection. Study-wide points: It was found that expanded intratumoral alpha and beta TCR counts tracked tumor mutation counts.

For these TCRs, the target antigens are not known. Source: lung tumor tissue, taken at surgery. These receptors all come from a male donor with early-stage non-small cell lung cancer.

This clonotype was observed many times. The J gene is TRBJ2-2, the V gene TRBV11-2; no reliable D call. V lost 7 bases, J lost 4 bases, and 4 bases lay in between. Germline CDR1 SGHAT, CDR2 FQNNGV. This CDR3 contains 11 residues. The CDR3 DNA reads as TGTGCCAGCACCCGCACCGGGGAGCTGTTTTTT. This codes for CASTRTGELFF.

This clonotype was counted ten times or more. V usage is TRBV4-1 and J usage is TRBJ2-1, with D perhaps TRBD1 or TRBD2 (5 bases each). Looked up from germline, CDR1 is MGHRA and CDR2 is YSYEKL. The CDR3 runs 15 residues. V lost 4 bases and J lost 10, with 20 bases in between. Here the CDR3 reads CASSPRGTWVGEQFF. For the CDR3, the DNA is TGCGCCAGCAGCCCCCGGGGCACCTGGGTCGGAGAGCAGTTCTTC.

The chain couples TRBV28 to TRBJ2-3, with TRBD2 identical over 9 bases. The CDR3 extends over 16 amino acids. J gave up 3 bases and V 3 bases, and 7 bases lay outside the gene matches. Germline values: CDR1 MDHEN, CDR2 SYDVKM. Here the CDR3 DNA reads TGTGCCAGCAGTTTCCTAGCGGGACTGGGGACAGATACGCAGTATTTT. This codes for CASSFLAGLGTDTQYF. The full variable domain, rest sourced from reference TRBV28 and TRBJ2-3, is DVKVTQSSRYLVKRTGEKVFLECVQDMDHENMFWYRQDPGLGLRLIYFSYDVKMKEKGDIPEGYSVSREKKERFSLILESASTNQTSMYLCASSFLAGLGTDTQYFGPGTRLTVL.

This clonotype was seen at least ten times. V gene TRBV7-2 combines with J gene TRBJ2-5; a weak D match, TRBD1 (6 bases). V lost 5 bases and J 2 bases, leaving 12 bases between the germline ends. Germline loops: CDR1 SGHTA, CDR2 FQGNSA. The CDR3 spans 14 residues. CDR3 nucleotide sequence: TGTGCCAGCAGCCAAGGGGGAAATCAAGAGACCCAGTACTTC. It translates to CASSQGGNQETQYF.

This clonotype has ten or more counts. The rearrangement uses TRBV11-2 and TRBJ2-7; D is unresolved. Germline V CDR1 and CDR2: SGHAT, FQNNGV. V was trimmed by 2 bases and J by 0 bases, leaving 8 bases between them. The CDR3 runs to 14 residues. The CDR3 region is CASSLTDGSYEQYF. For the CDR3, the DNA is TGTGCCAGCAGCTTAACCGACGGCTCCTACGAGCAGTACTTC.

The rearrangement links TRBV3-1 to TRBJ1-2; TRBD1 is a possible D gene (5 bases). The CDR3 spans 13 residues. V was pared by 1 base and J by 6 bases, with 9 bases between. Per the germline V gene, CDR1 is LGHDT and CDR2 is YNNKEL (reference sequence). CDR3 residues: CASSQGTWDGYTF. CDR3 in DNA: TGTGCCAGCAGCCAAGGGACATGGGATGGCTACACCTTC.

This clonotype has ten or more counts. The rearrangement joins TRBV9 to TRBJ2-7; TRBD2 agrees at 7 bases. This CDR3 spans 15 amino acids. V lost 3 bases and J lost 4; bases outside the gene matches: 10. Germline loops: CDR1 SGDLS, CDR2 YYNGEE. For the CDR3, the DNA is TGTGCCAGCAGCGCCGCTGAGGCGGGGGTATACGAGCAGTACTTC. Protein product: CASSAAEAGVYEQYF.

This chain's CDR3 is CASRTRGRTTEAFF. CDR3 nucleotides: TGTGCCAGCCGTACAAGGGGAAGGACCACTGAAGCTTTCTTT. J is TRBJ1-1 and V is TRBV6-1; the D gene is possibly TRBD1 (5 bases). Germline V gives CDR1 MNHNS, CDR2 SASEGT. V lost 8 bases and J 4 bases, leaving 17 bases between the germline ends. CDR3 length equals 14 residues.

This clonotype was recorded at least ten times. The chain is built from TRBV6-5 and TRBJ2-7, with D possibly being TRBD2 (5 bases). The CDR3 totals 16 residues. Germline lookup yields CDR1 MNHEY and CDR2 SVGAGI. Trimming pared 2 bases from V and 3 bases from J, leaving 17 bases between. The CDR3 protein is CASSYQDSPALYEQYF. In DNA form, the CDR3 reads TGTGCCAGCAGTTACCAGGACTCGCCGGCCCTCTACGAGCAGTACTTC.

This clonotype was counted at least ten times. V usage is TRBV21-1 and J usage is TRBJ1-2; the table's D call TRBD1 went unverified against the DNA. TRBV21-1 represents a pseudogene. This CDR3 comprises 16 residues. CDR3 bases: TGTGCCAGCAGCACCCCCGGGACAGTCTCTAACTATGGCTACACCTTC. Translated, it gives CASSTPGTVSNYGYTF.

This clonotype was counted ten times or more. This rearrangement joins TRBV20-1 to TRBJ1-2; the match to TRBD1 covers 7 bases. V shed 5 bases, J shed 8 bases, and the junction held 11 bases outside the gene matches. CDR1 and CDR2 from the germline V gene are DFQATT and SNEGSKA (reference sequence). The CDR3 consists of 13 residues. The chain's CDR3 is CSASNRQGSGYTF. CDR3 coding DNA: TGCAGTGCTTCCAATCGACAGGGCTCCGGCTACACCTTC.

At least ten counts were recorded for this clonotype. The rearrangement links TRBV6-6 to TRBJ2-5; D remains ambiguous. The CDR3 is 11 amino acids. In germline, CDR1 is MNHNY, CDR2 SVGAGI (reference sequence). Trimming took 6 bases from V and 5 from J, leaving 7 bases between them. Here the CDR3 reads CASSSGETQYF. The CDR3 DNA sequence: TGTGCCAGCAGCTCCGGGGAGACCCAGTACTTC.

The sample holds many counts of this clonotype. The chain recombines TRBV4-3 with TRBJ2-1; tentatively, D is TRBD2 (5 bases). CDR1 is LGHNA and CDR2 is YSLEER in the germline V gene. The ends were cut back, 0 bases at V and 6 bases at J, with 21 bases in the middle. This CDR3 has 18 amino acids. In DNA form, the CDR3 reads TGCGCCAGCAGCCAAGATATTAGAGGGTTTAGCGAGAGCAATGAGCAGTTCTTC. Its translation is CASSQDIRGFSESNEQFF.

The table lists this clonotype with a few counts. This chain connects TRBV27 to TRBJ2-7; TRBD1 agrees at 8 bases. There are 15 residues in the CDR3. With 5 bases clipped from V and 4 bases from J, the junction kept 10 bases outside the gene matches. CDR1 is MNHEY, CDR2 SMNVEV, per germline (reference sequence). The CDR3 loop reads CASSASWTGKYEQYF. Here the CDR3 DNA reads TGTGCCAGCAGTGCCTCCTGGACAGGGAAATACGAGCAGTACTTC.

This clonotype ranks as medium-sized. The rearrangement uses TRBV5-8 and TRBJ1-6; a possible D gene is TRBD1 (6 bases). Deletions cut 2 bases from V and 0 bases from J, with 15 bases between. Germline V CDR1 and CDR2: SGHTS, YDEGEE. The CDR3 loop spans 18 amino acids. CDR3 in amino acids: CASSFHPGASSYNSPLHF. CDR3 nucleotide sequence: TGTGCCAGCAGCTTTCACCCGGGGGCAAGCTCCTATAATTCACCCCTCCACTTT.

This clonotype has ten or more counts. This chain uses TRBV2 with TRBJ1-1; D is perhaps TRBD1 (6 bases). Germline V gene data show CDR1 as SNHLY and CDR2 as FYNNEI. The length of the CDR3 is 12 residues. V lost 3 bases and J lost 6, with 8 bases in between. The chain's CDR3 is CASSEGGPEAFF. The CDR3 nucleotides are TGTGCCAGCAGTGAGGGGGGCCCTGAAGCTTTCTTT.

The chain uses TRBV28 and TRBJ2-3; D remains ambiguous. V was cut by 5 bases and J by 1 base, with 10 bases left in between. In germline, CDR1 is MDHEN, CDR2 SYDVKM. This CDR3 contains 14 residues. CDR3 region: CASSEGFRTDTQYF. CDR3 coding DNA: TGTGCCAGCAGTGAAGGCTTCCGCACAGATACGCAGTATTTT.

This clonotype came up many times. The V and J genes are TRBV11-1 and TRBJ1-3; unclear D gene. The CDR3 covers 12 residues. V was clipped by 3 bases and J by 4 bases, with 4 bases between them. CDR1 and CDR2 from the germline V gene are SGHAT and FQDESV (reference sequence). CDR3 residues: CASSFPGNTIYF. The CDR3 DNA reads TGTGCCAGCAGCTTCCCCGGAAACACCATATATTTT.

This clonotype showed up many times. The rearrangement joins TRBV7-2 to TRBJ2-5; 8 bases are shared with TRBD2. This CDR3 is 14 amino acids long. Losses at the gene ends were 2 bases for V and 4 bases for J; bases not matched to a gene: 3. The germline gives CDR1 SGHTA, CDR2 FQGNSA. CDR3 sequence: CASSLTSGTETQYF. CDR3 DNA sequence: TGTGCCAGCAGCTTAACTAGCGGAACAGAGACCCAGTACTTC.

This clonotype appeared many times. The CDR3 nucleotides read TGTGCCAGCGGGCCTAGTCCGTTCTTC. It is translated as CASGPSPFF. The J gene is TRBJ2-1, the V gene TRBV11-2, with D hard to call. The CDR3 length is 9 residues. V was pared by 8 bases and J by 15 bases, with 11 bases between. CDR1 and CDR2 from the germline V gene are SGHAT and FQNNGV.

Remarks on this clonotype: Possible read error: a much larger clone is one base away. This chain links TRBV6-1 with TRBJ2-7; either TRBD1 or TRBD2 may fit D (5 bases each). The CDR3 runs to 15 residues. Looked up from germline, CDR1 is MNHNS and CDR2 is SASEGT. The CDR3 loop reads CVSSEETGRVYEQYF. CDR3 DNA sequence: TGTGTCAGCAGTGAGGAAACGGGACGGGTCTACGAGCAGTACTTC.

To note about this clonotype: A much larger clonotype is one base distant, so this may be a read error. A read error is likely, as this CDR3 ends without the conserved phenylalanine or tryptophan. This CDR3 is CSARRMDIQYS. The CDR3 nucleotides are TGCAGTGCCCGCCGAATGGACATTCAGTACTCC. The chain is built from TRBV20-1 and TRBJ2-4; no definite D call. Per the germline V gene, CDR1 is DFQATT and CDR2 is SNEGSKA (reference sequence). CDR3 length: 11 amino acids. The V end lost 6 bases, the J end lost 8 bases, and 11 bases lay between the germline ends.

This clonotype was seen ten or more times. The gene calls are TRBV20-1 and TRBJ2-1; 12 bases line up with TRBD2. Germline lookup yields CDR1 DFQATT and CDR2 SNEGSKA (reference sequence). Trimming took 2 bases from V and 7 from J; bases not matched to a gene: 3. The CDR3 totals 14 residues. The DNA of the CDR3 is TGCAGTGCTAGACGGCTAGCGGGGGGGAATGAGCAGTTCTTC. Translated: CSARRLAGGNEQFF.

This clonotype was detected only a few times. This chain links TRBV11-1 with TRBJ1-1; D is perhaps TRBD1 (6 bases). Germline V gene data show CDR1 as SGHAT and CDR2 as FQDESV (reference sequence). V gave up 4 bases and J gave up 4 bases, with 13 bases separating them. The CDR3 has 14 amino acids. The CDR3 DNA follows: TGTGCCAGCAGCTCAAGTGGGGGGCTCACTGAAGCTTTCTTT. This codes for CASSSSGGLTEAFF.